This T cell receptor (beta chain) emerged from a study of blood T cell repertoires in COVID-19. Overall study: PBMCs, B-cell-depleted T cells, or T cells provided the cDNA or gDNA that made up the material.

The CDR3 is made up of 16 amino acids. CDR1 is MNHEY, CDR2 SMNVEV, per germline (reference sequence). Trimming at V came to 5 bases and at J to 5 bases, leaving 13 bases not matched to a gene. Clones were read by immunoSEQ multiplex PCR, and TCRdb kept only the in-frame ones, dropping some. The repertoire holds about 120,000 clones, with 85% as singletons. This TCR came from a man between 60 and 75 years old with acute or convalescent COVID-19. Sequenced input: peripheral blood. This sequence joins TRBV27 and TRBJ1-1, with TRBD1 identical over 8 bases. CDR3 loop: CASSPGTGSRLTEAFF. The CDR3 DNA is TGTGCCAGCAGTCCCGGGACAGGTTCTAGGCTAACTGAAGCTTTCTTT.